The clone carrying this T cell receptor (beta chain) was observed a single time. Antigen: not known. Each PCR reaction had synthetic TCR analog templates spiked into it. Sequencing was performed with immunoSEQ multiplex PCR; in TCRdb, only in-frame clones are kept and a portion is missing. The data hold 85,000 to 130,000 clones, with roughly nine tenths observed a single time. V was trimmed by 0 bases and J by 2 bases, leaving 7 bases between them. Germline CDR1 and CDR2: SGHTA and FQGTGA. The CDR3 consists of 15 residues. The data stem from a study of PD-L1 blockade in urothelial cancer. Study-level information: Most of the 29 patients were men whose urothelial cancer was bladder-origin. A median blood sample held about 140,000 T cells and under 85,000 unique TCRs.

Study-level points and caveats: Durable-benefit cases showed more tumor-associated blood clone expansion at 3 weeks.

The sample was PBMCs, taken around atezolizumab (anti-PD-L1) treatment. The chain couples TRBV7-3 to TRBJ2-2; D not resolved. The source is a woman aged 80 or over with urothelial cancer. CDR3 in DNA: TGTGCCAGCAGCTTAACTGGAGCCAACACCGGGGAGCTGTTTTTT. This encodes CASSLTGANTGELFF.